The next 9 T cell receptor beta chains were all read from a single sample in a study of blood T cell repertoires in COVID-19. Clones were read by immunoSEQ multiplex PCR, and TCRdb kept only the in-frame ones, dropping some. The data contain over 75,000 clones, 80% of them singletons. The source material was peripheral blood. The receptor source for this set is a human donor in a cohort sampled during active COVID-19.

The rearrangement joins TRBV2 to TRBJ1-1, with no clear D. The length of the CDR3 is 14 residues. Germline CDR1 and CDR2: SNHLY and FYNNEI. Trimming shortened V by 9 bases and J by 0 bases, and 14 bases separated the two germline ends. CDR3 residues: CASGMGIMNTEAFF. The CDR3 nucleotides are TGTGCCAGTGGTATGGGCATCATGAACACTGAAGCTTTCTTT.

The gene calls are TRBV2 and TRBJ2-5; 8 bases align to TRBD2. The CDR3 consists of 14 residues. V dropped 11 bases and J dropped 6; count of bases not matched to a gene: 14. The germline CDR1 and CDR2 sequences are SNHLY and FYNNEI. CDR3 residues: CACSGTRWGKTQYF. The CDR3 DNA is TGTGCCTGTAGCGGGACCCGGTGGGGGAAGACCCAGTACTTC.

The rearrangement links TRBV18 to TRBJ2-2; 11 nucleotides agree with TRBD2. This CDR3 is built from 16 residues. The J segment lost 4 bases and the V segment lost 0 bases, leaving 1 base of the junction unmatched. CDR1 is KGHSH, CDR2 LQKENI, per germline. The CDR3 is CASSPPGLAVTGELFF. CDR3 DNA sequence: TGTGCCAGCTCACCACCGGGACTAGCGGTCACCGGGGAGCTGTTTTTT. The full variable domain, in which reference TRBV18 and TRBJ2-2 provide the parts outside the CDR3, is NAGVMQNPRHLVRRRGQEARLRCSPMKGHSHVYWYRQLPEEGLKFMVYLQKENIIDESGMPKERFSAEFPKEGPSILRIQQVVRGDSAAYFCASSPPGLAVTGELFFGEGSRLTVL.

The genes are TRBV5-1 and TRBJ2-7; D possibly corresponds to TRBD1 (6 bases). Looked up from germline, CDR1 is SGHRS and CDR2 is YFSETQ. Between the trimmed V and J ends, which lost 3 bases and 5 bases, there was a span of 18 bases. This CDR3 is built from 15 residues. DNA for the CDR3: TGCGCCAGCAGCTCAGACAGGTTAACGGCGCACGAGCAGTACTTC. Translating gives CASSSDRLTAHEQYF.

V and J are TRBV2 and TRBJ2-2; D may be TRBD1 (6 bases). Per germline, CDR1 SNHLY and CDR2 FYNNEI. V was shortened by 6 bases and J by 7 bases, with 12 bases between the two germline ends. CDR3 length: 13 residues. The DNA of the CDR3 is TGTGCCAGCAGGGACAGTATTCTCGGGGAGCTGTTTTTT. Translating gives CASRDSILGELFF.

The CDR3 reads CASSLWHKNIQYF. The DNA for the CDR3 is TGTGCCAGCAGCTTGTGGCACAAAAACATTCAGTACTTC. V gene TRBV5-5 combines with J gene TRBJ2-4, with unresolved D. The CDR3 spans 13 residues. Germline V lookup: CDR1 SGHKS, CDR2 YYEKEE (reference sequence). V was pared by 1 base and J by 3 bases, with 5 bases between.

This chain uses TRBV2 with TRBJ2-1, with 9 bases that match TRBD2. The CDR3 contains 15 residues. J gave up 2 bases and V 8 bases, and 7 bases lay outside the gene matches. Germline lookup yields CDR1 SNHLY and CDR2 FYNNEI. The CDR3 nucleotides read TGTGCCAGCGAGGGAAGCGGGAGGACCTACAATGAGCAGTTCTTC. This codes for CASEGSGRTYNEQFF.

The chain employs TRBV6-1 and TRBJ1-1; D gene unclear. Germline loops: CDR1 MNHNS, CDR2 SASEGT. The CDR3 has 15 residues. V was cut by 0 bases and J by 1 base, with 9 bases left in between. CDR3 sequence reads: CASSEAIRRNTEAFF. Here the CDR3 DNA reads TGTGCCAGCAGTGAAGCGATACGGAGGAACACTGAAGCTTTCTTT.

The chain links TRBV7-3 to TRBJ1-2; 8 bases are a match to TRBD1. Trimming cost V 0 bases and J 4 bases; bases outside gene matches: 7. This CDR3 has 16 residues. Per germline, CDR1 SGHTA and CDR2 FQGTGA. This chain's CDR3 is CASSLTASGGPYGYTF. CDR3 in DNA: TGTGCCAGCAGCTTAACGGCATCAGGGGGCCCCTATGGCTACACCTTC.